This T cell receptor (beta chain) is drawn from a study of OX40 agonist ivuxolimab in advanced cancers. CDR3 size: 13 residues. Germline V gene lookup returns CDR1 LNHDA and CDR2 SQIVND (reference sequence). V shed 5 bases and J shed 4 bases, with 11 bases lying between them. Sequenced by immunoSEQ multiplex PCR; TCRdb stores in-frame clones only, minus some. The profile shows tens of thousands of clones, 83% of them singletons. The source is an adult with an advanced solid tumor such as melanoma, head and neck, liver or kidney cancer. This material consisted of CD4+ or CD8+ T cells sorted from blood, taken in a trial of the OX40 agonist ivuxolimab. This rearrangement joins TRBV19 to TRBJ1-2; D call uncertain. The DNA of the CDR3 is TGTGCCAGTAGTCCGGGCACCACCTATGGCTACACCTTC. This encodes CASSPGTTYGYTF.